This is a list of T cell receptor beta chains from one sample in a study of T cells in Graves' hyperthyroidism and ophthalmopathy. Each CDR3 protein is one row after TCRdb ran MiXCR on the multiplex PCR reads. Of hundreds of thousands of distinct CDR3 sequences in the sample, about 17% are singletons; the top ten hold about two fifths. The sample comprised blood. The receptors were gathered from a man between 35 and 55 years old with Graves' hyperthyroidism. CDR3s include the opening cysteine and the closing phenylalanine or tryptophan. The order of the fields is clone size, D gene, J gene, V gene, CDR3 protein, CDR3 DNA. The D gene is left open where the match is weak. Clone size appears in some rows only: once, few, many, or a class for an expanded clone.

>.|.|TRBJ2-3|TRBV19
CASAGFLTDTQYF
TGTGCCAGCGCCGGGTTCCTCACAGATACGCAGTATTTT
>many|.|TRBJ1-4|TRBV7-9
CASSTRTENEKLFF
TGTGCCAGCAGCACCCGGACCGAGAATGAAAAACTGTTTTTT
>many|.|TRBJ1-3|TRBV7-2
CASSFQLGGGIGNTIYF
TGTGCCAGCAGCTTCCAGTTGGGGGGCGGTATTGGAAACACCATATATTTT
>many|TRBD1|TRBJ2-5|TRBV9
CASSATGQETQYF
TGTGCCAGCAGCGCGACAGGGCAAGAGACCCAGTACTTC
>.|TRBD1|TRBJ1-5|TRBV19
CASSVGTGPCNQPQHF
TGTGCCAGTAGTGTCGGGACAGGGCCATGTAATCAGCCCCAGCATTTT
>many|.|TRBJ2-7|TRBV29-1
CSARRSRDDYEQYF
TGCAGCGCCAGAAGGTCCCGGGACGACTACGAGCAGTACTTC
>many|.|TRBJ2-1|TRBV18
CASSPPTDYNEQFF
TGTGCCAGCTCACCACCGACGGATTACAATGAGCAGTTCTTC
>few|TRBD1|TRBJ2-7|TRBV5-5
CASSLRDRDIYEQYF
TGTGCCAGCAGCTTGAGGGACAGAGACATTTACGAGCAGTACTTC
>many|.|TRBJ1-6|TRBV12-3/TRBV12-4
CASSHDRRSSYNSPLHF
TGTGCCAGCAGCCACGACAGGCGTTCCTCCTATAATTCACCCCTCCACTTT
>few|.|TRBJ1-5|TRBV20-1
CSARTGWNQPQHF
TGCAGTGCTAGAACAGGTTGGAATCAGCCCCAGCATTTT
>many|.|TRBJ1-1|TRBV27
CASSLAGTPNTEAFF
TGTGCCAGCAGTCTAGCCGGGACACCTAACACTGAAGCTTTCTTT
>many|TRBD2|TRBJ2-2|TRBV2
CASSGFGGGNTGELFF
TGTGCCAGCAGTGGGTTTGGCGGGGGGAACACCGGGGAGCTGTTTTTT
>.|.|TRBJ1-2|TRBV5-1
CASSLARDGYTF
TGCGCCAGCAGCTTGGCCCGGGATGGCTACACCTTC
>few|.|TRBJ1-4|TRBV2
CASSEEAREGEKLFF
TGTGCCAGCAGTGAAGAGGCCAGGGAAGGAGAAAAACTGTTTTTT
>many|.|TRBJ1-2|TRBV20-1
CSAPPGRMFEGYTF
TGCAGTGCTCCCCCGGGACGGATGTTTGAGGGCTACACCTTC
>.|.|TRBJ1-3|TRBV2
CASTRTVSGNTIYF
TGTGCCAGCACCAGGACAGTCTCTGGAAACACCATATATTTT
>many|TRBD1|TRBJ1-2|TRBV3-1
CASSQDEGADYGYTF
TGTGCCAGCAGCCAAGACGAGGGGGCGGACTATGGCTACACCTTC
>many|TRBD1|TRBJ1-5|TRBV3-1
CASSPDRGNQPQHF
TGTGCCAGCAGCCCGGACAGGGGTAATCAGCCCCAGCATTTT
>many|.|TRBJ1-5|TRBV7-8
CASSLERGWNSNQPQHF
TGTGCCAGCAGCTTAGAAAGGGGTTGGAATAGCAATCAGCCCCAGCATTTT
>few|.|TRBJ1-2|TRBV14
CASSQDRGWANYGYTF
TGTGCCAGCAGCCAGGACAGAGGGTGGGCGAACTATGGCTACACCTTC
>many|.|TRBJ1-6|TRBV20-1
CSAAYRSSPLHF
TGCAGTGCTGCGTACAGAAGTTCACCCCTCCACTTT
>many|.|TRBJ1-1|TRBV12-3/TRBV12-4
CASSFHGGAEAFF
TGTGCCAGCAGTTTTCACGGGGGCGCTGAAGCTTTCTTT
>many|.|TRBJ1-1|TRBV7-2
CASSFVAGDTEAFF
TGTGCCAGCAGCTTCGTCGCGGGGGACACTGAAGCTTTCTTT
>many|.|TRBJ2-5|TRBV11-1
CASSLVQQETQYF
TGTGCCAGCAGCTTAGTACAGCAAGAGACCCAGTACTTC
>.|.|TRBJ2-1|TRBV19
CASSIQPGLKTEQFF
TGTGCCAGTAGTATACAACCGGGACTCAAAACGGAGCAGTTCTTC
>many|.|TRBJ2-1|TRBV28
CASSLGGSGSYNEQFF
TGTGCCAGCAGTTTAGGGGGTAGCGGTTCCTACAATGAGCAGTTCTTC
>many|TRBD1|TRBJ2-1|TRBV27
CASARLGQSYNEQFF
TGTGCCAGCGCCCGACTGGGACAGTCTTACAATGAGCAGTTCTTC
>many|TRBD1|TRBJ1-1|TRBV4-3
CASSQDTGATEAFF
TGCGCCAGCAGCCAAGATACAGGGGCTACTGAAGCTTTCTTT
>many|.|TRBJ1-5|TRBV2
CATTDRDSNQPQHF
TGTGCCACCACGGACCGAGATAGCAATCAGCCCCAGCATTTT
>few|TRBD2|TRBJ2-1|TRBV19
CASTRPGAGAYNEQFF
TGTGCCAGTACTCGGCCGGGAGCGGGGGCGTACAATGAGCAGTTCTTC
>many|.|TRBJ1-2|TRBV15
CATSIGQNYGYTF
TGTGCCACCAGCATAGGACAGAACTATGGCTACACCTTC
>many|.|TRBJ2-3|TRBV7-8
CASSLHEGADTQYF
TGTGCCAGCAGCTTACATGAGGGGGCAGATACGCAGTATTTT
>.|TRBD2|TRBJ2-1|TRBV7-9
CASSPASGSYNEQFF
TGTGCCAGCAGCCCCGCTAGCGGATCCTACAATGAGCAGTTCTTC
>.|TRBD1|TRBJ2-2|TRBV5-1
CASSLDRGQFTGELFF
TGCGCCAGCAGCTTAGACAGGGGGCAGTTTACCGGGGAGCTGTTTTTT
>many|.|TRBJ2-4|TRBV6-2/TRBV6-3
CASSYSRRDPKNIQYF
TGTGCCAGCAGTTACTCGAGGAGGGATCCCAAAAACATTCAGTACTTC
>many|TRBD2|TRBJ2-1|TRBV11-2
CASTGLAGGNNEQFF
TGTGCCAGCACCGGACTAGCGGGGGGGAACAATGAGCAGTTCTTC
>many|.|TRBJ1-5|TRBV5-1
CASSLGVLDGVSNQPQHF
TGCGCCAGCAGCTTGGGAGTTCTGGATGGGGTTAGCAATCAGCCCCAGCATTTT
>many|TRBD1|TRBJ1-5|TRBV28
CASSLDRANQPQHF
TGTGCCAGCAGTTTAGACAGGGCCAATCAGCCCCAGCATTTT
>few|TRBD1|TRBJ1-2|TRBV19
CASSLQGDYGYTF
TGTGCCAGTAGCCTACAGGGGGACTATGGCTACACCTTC
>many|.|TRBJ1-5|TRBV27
CASRGLVSNQPQHF
TGTGCCAGTCGGGGTTTGGTTAGCAATCAGCCCCAGCATTTT
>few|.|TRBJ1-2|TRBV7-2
CASSLQGSGYGYTF
TGTGCCAGCAGCTTACAGGGGAGTGGCTATGGCTACACCTTC